Shown below are 30 T cell receptor beta chains from a single sample sequenced in a study of beta chain features in type 1 diabetes. Reverse transcription of all isolated RNA meant that expressed TCRB transcripts were sequenced. Generated by immunoSEQ multiplex PCR, the TCRdb table keeps only in-frame clones and is missing some. The sample gives some 150,000 clones, more than 9% of which show up once; under 1.5% is in the top ten. Sequenced: naive CD4+ T cells from blood. Receptor source: a man between 18 and 29 years old in good health.

This clone occurred a few times. The chain employs TRBV5-4 and TRBJ2-2; 7 bases agree with TRBD2. The ends lost 10 bases at V and 6 bases at J; junction bases unmatched: 15. The CDR3 consists of 15 residues. From germline, CDR1 is SGHNT and CDR2 YYREEE (reference sequence). The CDR3 protein is CAVQKRGALPGELFF. DNA for the CDR3: TGTGCCGTCCAAAAGCGGGGAGCCCTCCCCGGGGAGCTGTTTTTT.

The rearrangement joins TRBV27 to TRBJ1-1; possible D gene TRBD1, 6 bases. Germline values: CDR1 MNHEY, CDR2 SMNVEV (reference sequence). The CDR3 has 15 residues. The V and J ends lost 5 bases and 2 bases respectively, with 15 bases between them. In nucleotides, the CDR3 is TGTGCCAGCAGTCCAAGGGGGTTGTTCAACACTGAAGCTTTCTTT. Translated: CASSPRGLFNTEAFF.

The chain has TRBV12-5 and TRBJ2-3; 14 nucleotides match TRBD2. The germline V gene has CDR1 LGHNT and CDR2 FRNRAP. Trimming at V came to 6 bases and at J to 2 bases, leaving 4 bases not matched to a gene. This CDR3 has 16 residues. The CDR3 region is CASGRTSGGTTDTQYF. CDR3 in DNA: TGTGCTAGTGGCCGGACTAGCGGGGGGACCACAGATACGCAGTATTTT.

V usage is TRBV2 and J usage is TRBJ2-6; 9 bases match TRBD1. Germline loops: CDR1 SNHLY, CDR2 FYNNEI. Trimming took 4 bases from V and 4 from J; bases not matched to a gene: 5. This CDR3 spans 16 amino acids. The CDR3 is CASSGGQGPGANVLTF. The CDR3 DNA follows: TGTGCCAGCAGTGGGGGACAGGGACCAGGGGCCAACGTCCTGACTTTC.

The chain employs TRBV12-5 and TRBJ1-5; D is unclear. Germline-derived CDR1 and CDR2 are LGHNT and FRNRAP. The CDR3 contains 15 residues. V lost 0 bases to trimming and J lost 2 bases, with 8 bases between them. In nucleotides, the CDR3 is TGTGCTAGTGGTTTGGTAGCAATAGGCAATCAGCCCCAGCATTTT. It codes for CASGLVAIGNQPQHF.

This clone turned up a few times. The chain uses TRBV28 and TRBJ2-7, with TRBD1 matching over 8 bases. Trimming at V came to 8 bases and at J to 3 bases, leaving 6 bases not matched to a gene. From germline, CDR1 is MDHEN and CDR2 SYDVKM. The CDR3 runs 13 residues. Here the CDR3 reads CASYDRGLYEQYF. For the CDR3, the DNA is TGTGCCAGCTATGACAGGGGACTCTACGAGCAGTACTTC.

This clone showed up many times. J is TRBJ2-7 and V is TRBV13; weak D call: TRBD1 (6 bases). Trimming removed 2 bases at V and 6 bases at J, with 17 bases between. The CDR3 is 15 residues long. From germline, CDR1 is PRHDT and CDR2 FYEKMQ (reference sequence). The CDR3: CASSLTGGKAGEQYF. CDR3 nucleotides: TGTGCCAGCAGCTTAACTGGGGGCAAGGCGGGCGAGCAGTACTTC.

The chain has TRBV10-3 and TRBJ1-2; tentatively, D is TRBD1 (5 bases). Trimming removed 4 bases at V and 1 base at J, with 7 bases between. Germline lookup yields CDR1 ENHRY and CDR2 SYGVKD. The CDR3 contains 13 residues. The CDR3 region has the DNA TGTGCCATCAGTGGCGACAGTAACTATGGCTACACCTTC. It codes for CAISGDSNYGYTF.

The chain uses TRBV2 and TRBJ1-2, with a tentative D call TRBD1 (5 bases). The CDR3 has 14 residues. Germline V lookup: CDR1 SNHLY, CDR2 FYNNEI. V lost 3 bases and J lost 1, with 9 bases in between. CDR3 sequence (DNA): TGTGCCAGCAGTGAGGGACTCATTAACTATGGCTACACCTTC. This encodes CASSEGLINYGYTF. The full variable domain, in which reference TRBV2 and TRBJ1-2 provide the parts outside the CDR3, is EPEVTQTPSHQVTQMGQEVILRCVPISNHLYFYWYRQILGQKVEFLVSFYNNEISEKSEIFDDQFSVERPDGSNFTLKIRSTKLEDSAMYFCASSEGLINYGYTFGSGTRLTVV.

This clone has more than one count but fewer than ten. This chain connects TRBV25-1 to TRBJ1-4; 9 positions agree with TRBD1. This CDR3 spans 14 amino acids. Germline V CDR1 and CDR2: MGHDK, SYGVNS. J lost 7 bases, V lost 6 bases, and 6 bases had no gene match. This CDR3 reads CASSVGQGSEKLFF. The CDR3 DNA sequence: TGTGCCAGCAGCGTGGGACAGGGTAGTGAAAAACTGTTTTTT. The complete variable domain, with remaining parts taken from reference TRBV25-1 and TRBJ1-4, reads EADIYQTPRYLVIGTGKKITLECSQTMGHDKMYWYQQDPGMELHLIHYSYGVNSTEKGDLSSESTVSRIRTEHFPLTLESARPSHTSQYLCASSVGQGSEKLFFGSGTQLSVL.

This clone turned up a few times. This chain's CDR3 is CASRRQGSQPQHF. CDR3 coding DNA: TGTGCCAGCCGGCGGCAGGGGAGTCAGCCCCAGCATTTT. The genes are TRBV27 and TRBJ1-5, with D possibly matching TRBD1 (6 bases). V shed 8 bases and J shed 6 bases, with 14 bases lying between them. The CDR3 extends over 13 amino acids. Per the germline V gene, CDR1 is MNHEY and CDR2 is SMNVEV (reference sequence).

This clone appeared many times. The gene calls are TRBV28 and TRBJ2-1; D ambiguous. The CDR3 length is 11 residues. Germline-derived CDR1 and CDR2 are MDHEN and SYDVKM. V shed 4 bases and J shed 15 bases, with 13 bases lying between them. CDR3 sequence (DNA): TGTGCCAGCAGTTCCGCATTAGCTGGGTTCTTC. Encoded protein: CASSSALAGFF.

This clone was counted only a few times. This chain uses TRBV11-2 with TRBJ2-7; TRBD1 might be the D (6 bases). CDR3 length: 16 amino acids. Germline V gives CDR1 SGHAT, CDR2 FQNNGV. V shed 1 base and J shed 3 bases, with 16 bases lying between them. CDR3 loop: CASSLVTGSPIYEQYF. Here the CDR3 DNA reads TGTGCCAGCAGCTTAGTAACAGGGTCTCCAATCTACGAGCAGTACTTC.

The V gene is TRBV9, the J gene TRBJ2-2; D unresolved. Trimming took 4 bases from V and 0 from J, leaving 10 bases between them. The length of the CDR3 is 15 residues. Germline V gives CDR1 SGDLS, CDR2 YYNGEE. CDR3 loop: CASSLLASNTGELFF. The CDR3 DNA is TGTGCCAGCAGCTTGTTAGCTTCGAACACCGGGGAGCTGTTTTTT.

This clone was found a few times. J is TRBJ2-1 and V is TRBV19; D might be TRBD2 (6 bases). V was shortened by 7 bases and J by 7 bases, with 20 bases between the two germline ends. The germline V gene has CDR1 LNHDA and CDR2 SQIVND (reference sequence). CDR3 size: 15 residues. For the CDR3, the DNA is TGTGCCAGTAATCCCGGTAGCGGCCACATTAATGAGCAGTTCTTC. It encodes CASNPGSGHINEQFF.

V and J are TRBV11-3 and TRBJ2-1; D perhaps matches TRBD2 (6 bases). V lost 4 bases and J 0 bases, leaving 10 bases between the germline ends. Germline V gene data show CDR1 as SGHNT and CDR2 as YENEEA. This CDR3 spans 15 amino acids. CDR3 DNA sequence: TGTGCCAGCAGCTCTCGGGGGAGCTCCTACAATGAGCAGTTCTTC. Protein product: CASSSRGSSYNEQFF.

The V gene is TRBV6-5, the J gene TRBJ1-2; 7 nucleotides align to TRBD1. The CDR3 has 15 amino acids. Trimming took 5 bases from V and 1 from J; bases not matched to a gene: 7. Germline-derived CDR1 and CDR2 are MNHEY and SVGAGI. CDR3 residues: CASSTGTALNYGYTF. Written as DNA, the CDR3 is TGTGCCAGCAGTACCGGGACAGCCCTTAACTATGGCTACACCTTC.

This clone occurred many times. The V and J genes are TRBV11-2 and TRBJ2-3; D might be TRBD2 (6 bases). This CDR3 is built from 14 residues. The germline V gene encodes CDR1 SGHAT and CDR2 FQNNGV. Trimming removed 1 base at V and 3 bases at J, with 8 bases between. The CDR3 reads CASSLVRGTDTQYF. Written as DNA, the CDR3 is TGTGCCAGCAGCTTAGTACGGGGGACAGATACGCAGTATTTT.

The chain has TRBV2 and TRBJ2-7; 8 positions match TRBD2. Germline trimming cut 11 bases from V and 5 bases from J; bases unmatched to any gene: 2. CDR1 and CDR2 from the germline V gene are SNHLY and FYNNEI. This CDR3 comprises 10 residues. The CDR3 loop is CARGGNEQYF. The CDR3 DNA follows: TGTGCCCGCGGGGGGAACGAGCAGTACTTC. Drawing the rest from reference TRBV2 and TRBJ2-7, the complete variable domain is EPEVTQTPSHQVTQMGQEVILRCVPISNHLYFYWYRQILGQKVEFLVSFYNNEISEKSEIFDDQFSVERPDGSNFTLKIRSTKLEDSAMYFCARGGNEQYFGPGTRLTVT.

This clone was counted between two and nine times. The CDR3 sequence: CASSQIAGGSSYNEQFF. DNA of the CDR3: TGCGCCAGCAGCCAGATAGCGGGGGGGAGCTCCTACAATGAGCAGTTCTTC. The rearrangement links TRBV4-3 to TRBJ2-1; 11 bases agree with TRBD2. J lost 0 bases, V lost 3 bases, and 4 bases had no gene match. In germline, CDR1 is LGHNA, CDR2 YSLEER. The CDR3 runs 17 residues.

This clone was picked up a small number of times. This chain joins TRBV9 and TRBJ2-3; 16 nucleotides agree with TRBD2. Germline-derived CDR1 and CDR2 are SGDLS and YYNGEE. The CDR3 is 18 residues long. Unmatched junction bases numbered 8, after V lost 3 bases and J lost 4 bases. CDR3 sequence (DNA): TGTGCCAGCAGCGCCGGGACTAGCGGGGGGGCCGGTGCAGATACGCAGTATTTT. This encodes CASSAGTSGGAGADTQYF. The complete variable domain, with remaining parts taken from reference TRBV9 and TRBJ2-3, reads DSGVTQTPKHLITATGQRVTLRCSPRSGDLSVYWYQQSLDQGLQFLIQYYNGEERAKGNILERFSAQQFPDLHSELNLSSLELGDSALYFCASSAGTSGGAGADTQYFGPGTRLTVL.

This clone was seen a few times. The V and J genes are TRBV9 and TRBJ2-7; TRBD1 matches 9 bases. The germline gives CDR1 SGDLS, CDR2 YYNGEE. There are 16 residues in the CDR3. The ends lost 0 bases at V and 2 bases at J; junction bases unmatched: 6. The CDR3 region is CASSVGGTGLPYEQYF. In nucleotides, the CDR3 is TGTGCCAGCAGCGTAGGAGGGACAGGGCTTCCCTACGAGCAGTACTTC.

Many counts were recorded for this clone. The rearrangement uses TRBV29-1 and TRBJ1-1; the D is unclear. The CDR3 consists of 12 residues. V gave up 4 bases and J gave up 0 bases, with 6 bases separating them. CDR1 and CDR2 from the germline V gene are SQVTM and ANQGSEA. CDR3 region: CSVGLMNTEAFF. The CDR3 nucleotides read TGCAGCGTTGGGCTCATGAACACTGAAGCTTTCTTT.

V usage is TRBV9 and J usage is TRBJ1-3; D is undetermined. CDR1 is SGDLS, CDR2 YYNGEE, per germline. The CDR3 sequence is 13 residues long. V lost 7 bases, J lost 4 bases, and 12 bases lay in between. Here the CDR3 reads CASSPSLGNTIYF. The CDR3 nucleotides read TGTGCCAGCTCCCCTTCCCTGGGAAACACCATATATTTT.

This clone occurred a few times. In DNA, the CDR3 is TGTGCCATCACGGCCTTGGGGGGAACTGAAGCTTTCTTT. It is translated as CAITALGGTEAFF. The chain couples TRBV10-3 to TRBJ1-1, with a possible D match to TRBD1 (5 bases). CDR1 and CDR2 (germline): ENHRY, SYGVKD. The CDR3 contains 13 residues. The ends were cut back, 7 bases at V and 5 bases at J, with 14 bases in the middle.

This clone was counted between two and nine times. The chain is built from TRBV5-6 and TRBJ2-1; TRBD2 matches at 8 bases. CDR1 is SGHDT and CDR2 is YYEEEE in the germline V gene. CDR3 size: 16 residues. The junction had 8 bases not matched to a gene; V was cut back by 6 bases and J by 0 bases. The CDR3 here is CASTKSGGSSYNEQFF. DNA for the CDR3: TGTGCCAGCACCAAAAGCGGGGGTTCCTCCTACAATGAGCAGTTCTTC.

This clone was recorded at least ten times. J is TRBJ2-2 and V is TRBV11-2; a possible D gene is TRBD2 (7 bases). CDR3 length: 14 residues. The V gene's germline CDR1 is SGHAT and CDR2 FQNNGV. V lost 5 bases, J lost 6 bases, and 13 bases lay in between. The CDR3 region is CASSIVGGAGELFF. CDR3 coding DNA: TGTGCCAGCAGCATAGTAGGGGGGGCCGGGGAGCTGTTTTTT.

This clone was found a few times. The V gene is TRBV7-2, the J gene TRBJ1-5; TRBD1 matches 8 bases. The germline CDR1 and CDR2 sequences are SGHTA and FQGNSA. The CDR3 runs 13 residues. The V segment lost 4 bases and the J segment 5 bases; nucleotides outside the gene matches: 1. Here the CDR3 DNA reads TGTGCCAGCAGCTCGGACAGGGATCAGCCCCAGCATTTT. Its translation is CASSSDRDQPQHF. The variable domain in full, with the rest retrieved from reference TRBV7-2 and TRBJ1-5, is GAGVSQSPSNKVTEKGKDVELRCDPISGHTALYWYRQSLGQGLEFLIYFQGNSAPDKSGLPSDRFSAERTGGSVSTLTIQRTQQEDSAVYLCASSSDRDQPQHFGDGTRLSIL.

The chain couples TRBV7-8 to TRBJ2-5, with TRBD2 as a possible D gene (7 bases). Trimming removed 7 bases at V and 5 bases at J, with 23 bases between. This CDR3 contains 16 residues. The germline gives CDR1 SGHVS, CDR2 FQNEAQ. CDR3 DNA: TGTGCCAGCATCATTGGGGGGGGCCTCAGATCGGAGACCCAGTACTTC. Amino acids: CASIIGGGLRSETQYF.

The chain combines TRBV18 with TRBJ1-1, with D possibly TRBD1 on 5 matching bases. Germline V gene data show CDR1 as KGHSH and CDR2 as LQKENI. CDR3 length equals 13 residues. The ends were cut back, 0 bases at V and 3 bases at J, with 5 bases in the middle. The CDR3 reads CASSPPGDTEAFF. CDR3 DNA sequence: TGTGCCAGCTCACCACCAGGGGACACTGAAGCTTTCTTT.